This is a list of T cell receptor beta chains from one sample in a study of T cell responses to AZD1222 COVID-19 vaccine. Generated by immunoSEQ multiplex PCR, the TCRdb table keeps only in-frame clones and is missing some. The table has 140,000 or so clones, 86% seen once; the top ten hold approximately 4.7%. The material was peripheral blood, obtained 28 days after the second AZD1222 dose. Receptors originate from an adult who received the AZD1222 COVID-19 vaccine. Each CDR3 is given with its conserved first and last residue. Each record gives: CDR3 length, J gene, V gene, CDR3 protein.

cdr3_length: 16; j_call: TRBJ2-1; v_call: TRBV5-1; cdr3_aa: CASSSGGRLSYNEQFF
cdr3_length: 13; j_call: TRBJ1-1; v_call: TRBV7-7; cdr3_aa: CASSREVNTEAFF
cdr3_length: 16; j_call: TRBJ1-3; v_call: TRBV6-6; cdr3_aa: CASSYSGGSSGNTIYF
cdr3_length: 14; j_call: TRBJ1-4; v_call: TRBV27; cdr3_aa: CASSWDRANEKLFF
cdr3_length: 12; j_call: TRBJ2-1; v_call: TRBV3-1/TRBV3-2; cdr3_aa: CASSPTRWEQFF
cdr3_length: 16; j_call: TRBJ2-4; v_call: TRBV7-2; cdr3_aa: CASSLEPGLAKNIQYF
cdr3_length: 14; j_call: TRBJ2-7; v_call: TRBV7-9; cdr3_aa: CASGLAGDSYEQYF
cdr3_length: 19; j_call: TRBJ2-1; v_call: TRBV30; cdr3_aa: CAWKTLAGGFRSSYNEQFF
cdr3_length: 15; j_call: TRBJ2-1; v_call: TRBV7-2; cdr3_aa: CASRSTGQGYNEQFF
cdr3_length: 12; j_call: TRBJ2-7; v_call: TRBV5-1; cdr3_aa: CASSLWGAEQYF
cdr3_length: 12; j_call: TRBJ1-5; v_call: TRBV19; cdr3_aa: CASRKGDQPQHF
cdr3_length: 17; j_call: TRBJ1-2; v_call: TRBV4-2; cdr3_aa: CASSQTRTGALNYGYTF
cdr3_length: 14; j_call: TRBJ2-1; v_call: TRBV6-4; cdr3_aa: CASSAELGYNEQFF
cdr3_length: 16; j_call: TRBJ1-3; v_call: TRBV5-1; cdr3_aa: CASSLGGLRTGNTIYF
cdr3_length: 14; j_call: TRBJ1-1; v_call: TRBV18; cdr3_aa: CASSFSDGNTEAFF
cdr3_length: 15; j_call: TRBJ2-5; v_call: TRBV9; cdr3_aa: CASSVGQSLQETQYF
cdr3_length: 11; j_call: TRBJ2-5; v_call: TRBV7-2; cdr3_aa: CASSSRETQYF
cdr3_length: 13; j_call: TRBJ1-1; v_call: TRBV28; cdr3_aa: CASSLIGNTEAFF
cdr3_length: 15; j_call: TRBJ2-7; v_call: TRBV5-4; cdr3_aa: CASSLVGGQGREQYF
cdr3_length: 15; j_call: TRBJ2-2; v_call: TRBV11-3; cdr3_aa: CASSLGTGNTGELFF
cdr3_length: 14; j_call: TRBJ2-2; v_call: TRBV29-1; cdr3_aa: CSVGGAGTTGELFF
cdr3_length: 13; j_call: TRBJ1-2; v_call: TRBV30; cdr3_aa: CAWSVQAGSGYTF
cdr3_length: 13; j_call: TRBJ2-3; v_call: TRBV6-5; cdr3_aa: CASSFWDRDTQYF
cdr3_length: 15; j_call: TRBJ2-3; v_call: TRBV7-7; cdr3_aa: CASSLDGGATDTQYF
cdr3_length: 12; j_call: TRBJ2-1; v_call: TRBV28; cdr3_aa: CASSSQGREQFF
cdr3_length: 12; j_call: TRBJ2-1; v_call: TRBV12-3/TRBV12-4; cdr3_aa: CASSSPGTPELF
cdr3_length: 16; j_call: TRBJ1-3; v_call: TRBV6-1; cdr3_aa: CASSESGPGGGNTIYF
cdr3_length: 15; j_call: TRBJ1-1; v_call: TRBV5-1; cdr3_aa: CASSISGGASTEAFF
cdr3_length: 12; j_call: TRBJ2-7; v_call: TRBV4-2; cdr3_aa: CASSQDQVEQYF
cdr3_length: 13; j_call: TRBJ1-5; v_call: TRBV27; cdr3_aa: CASSLQGRQPQHF
cdr3_length: 14; j_call: TRBJ2-5; v_call: TRBV11-2; cdr3_aa: CASSFTQGGETQYF
cdr3_length: 15; j_call: TRBJ1-5; v_call: TRBV5-1; cdr3_aa: CASSLQGNANQPQHF
cdr3_length: 13; j_call: TRBJ1-1; v_call: TRBV28; cdr3_aa: CASSTVGTGEAFF
cdr3_length: 12; j_call: TRBJ1-2; v_call: TRBV30; cdr3_aa: CAWSVGGAGYTF
cdr3_length: 13; j_call: TRBJ1-5; v_call: TRBV18; cdr3_aa: CASSGVKDQPQHF
cdr3_length: 11; j_call: TRBJ1-1; v_call: TRBV27; cdr3_aa: CASTRGVEAFF
cdr3_length: 13; j_call: TRBJ1-2; v_call: TRBV14; cdr3_aa: CASSRRVGHGYTF